This T cell receptor (beta chain) was sequenced in a study of CD8+ T cells in alopecia areata. The overall study: Each of the treated patients was given oral tofacitinib, 5 to 10 mg twice daily, for moderate-to-severe alopecia areata.

Patients with alopecia areata provided lesional scalp punch biopsies as well as peripheral blood. Sequencing templates came from extracted RNA that was reverse transcribed into cDNA. Sequencing was performed with immunoSEQ multiplex PCR; in TCRdb, only in-frame clones are kept and a portion is missing. The sample comprises 100,000 to 150,000 clones, about 47% of which are singletons, and around 20% rests with the top ten. Germline CDR1 and CDR2: MNHEY and SMNVEV (reference sequence). CDR3 length: 13 residues. V was clipped by 8 bases and J by 3 bases, with 13 bases between them. This clonotype was obtained from a human donor with alopecia areata. The rearrangement uses TRBV27 and TRBJ1-1; possibly TRBD1 for D (5 bases). The source was CD8+ T cells sorted from blood, collected at week 0. CDR3 DNA: TGTGCCAGCTCCCGGGACGGGGACACTGAAGCTTTCTTT. It encodes CASSRDGDTEAFF.